A selection of T cell receptor beta chains follows, all from one sample in a study of T cells in Graves' hyperthyroidism and ophthalmopathy. TCRdb passed the multiplex PCR reads through MiXCR, listing each CDR3 protein once. The sample has some 500,000 distinct CDR3 sequences, less than 25% seen once. The material sequenced was blood. These receptors all come from a woman younger than 45 with Graves' ophthalmopathy. Each CDR3 is given with its conserved first and last residue. The order of the fields is D gene, V gene, J gene, clone size, CDR3 protein, CDR3 DNA. D genes are given only for firm matches. A row's size may be missing; if present it is once, few, many or a size class.

>-|TRBV6-1|TRBJ2-2|-
CASREMGRTNTGELFF
TGTGCCAGCAGGGAGATGGGGAGGACGAACACCGGGGAGCTGTTTTTT
>TRBD1|TRBV18|TRBJ1-2|-
CASSPVPQGASANYGYTF
TGTGCCAGCTCACCGGTTCCCCAGGGGGCGTCGGCTAACTATGGCTACACCTTC
>-|TRBV12-3/TRBV12-4|TRBJ1-2|few
CASSYKVGYTF
TGTGCCAGCAGTTACAAGGTGGGCTACACCTTC
>-|TRBV29-1|TRBJ2-7|many
CSVGDPPSYEQYF
TGCAGCGTTGGCGACCCCCCCTCCTACGAGCAGTACTTC
>-|TRBV27|TRBJ1-5|-
CASSYGPSNQPQHF
TGTGCCAGCAGTTACGGACCAAGCAATCAGCCCCAGCATTTT
>TRBD2|TRBV29-1|TRBJ2-7|-
CSVTRLAGGGEQYF
TGCAGCGTCACCCGACTAGCGGGAGGTGGAGAGCAGTACTTC
>-|TRBV6-5|TRBJ1-2|-
CASSYIQASGYTF
TGTGCCAGCAGTTACATACAGGCAAGTGGCTACACCTTC
>-|TRBV5-6|TRBJ2-7|few
CASSPWLYASYEQYF
TGTGCCAGCAGCCCCTGGCTCTATGCTTCCTACGAGCAGTACTTC
>-|TRBV15|TRBJ2-5|-
CATRVQGLRGETQYF
TGTGCCACCAGGGTACAGGGTTTAAGAGGGGAGACCCAGTACTTC
>TRBD2|TRBV10-3|TRBJ2-5|-
CASLPRLAGEETQYF
TGTGCCTCCCTGCCCCGACTAGCGGGGGAAGAGACCCAGTACTTC
>-|TRBV6-1|TRBJ2-6|many
CASCDPSGANVLTF
TGTGCCAGCTGCGACCCCTCTGGGGCCAACGTCCTGACTTTC
>-|TRBV18|TRBJ2-5|many
CASSPDGRETQYF
TGTGCCAGCTCACCAGATGGACGAGAGACCCAGTACTTC
>-|TRBV12-3/TRBV12-4|TRBJ1-3|many
CASKPTVGTIYF
TGTGCCAGCAAGCCGACTGTTGGCACCATATATTTT
>TRBD1|TRBV5-1|TRBJ1-2|many
CASSLPTGGDGYTF
TGCGCCAGCAGCTTGCCTACAGGGGGCGATGGCTACACCTTC
>TRBD1|TRBV5-1|TRBJ2-2|-
CASSYHRGTGELFF
TGCGCCAGCAGCTATCACAGGGGGACCGGGGAGCTGTTTTTT
>-|TRBV10-2|TRBJ2-5|-
CASSEEGYGQYF
TGCGCCAGCAGTGAGGAGGGATATGGCCAGTACTTC
>-|TRBV18|TRBJ2-5|many
CASSPRPEGETQYF
TGTGCCAGCTCACCACGCCCGGAGGGGGAGACCCAGTACTTC
>TRBD1|TRBV12-3/TRBV12-4|TRBJ1-2|-
CASSPLARQGSYGYTF
TGTGCCAGCAGCCCACTCGCGAGACAGGGTAGCTATGGCTACACCTTC
>TRBD1|TRBV5-1|TRBJ1-1|many
CASSPSPGQREKAFF
TGCGCCAGCAGCCCGTCACCGGGACAGAGAGAAAAAGCTTTCTTT
>-|TRBV4-1|TRBJ1-5|-
CASSQGQLSKGAFNQPQHF
TGCGCCAGCAGCCAAGGTCAATTATCCAAAGGCGCATTTAATCAGCCCCAGCATTTT
>-|TRBV20-1|TRBJ2-4|many
CSASPFTVAKNIQYF
TGCAGTGCTAGCCCCTTCACCGTAGCCAAAAACATTCAGTACTTC
>-|TRBV5-8|TRBJ1-2|many
CASSLSLINYGYTF
TGTGCCAGCAGCTTGTCCCTAATTAACTATGGCTACACCTTC
>-|TRBV10-3|TRBJ1-1|many
CAISDGDLSTEAFF
TGTGCCATCAGTGATGGAGACCTTTCGACGGAAGCTTTCTTT
>-|TRBV5-6|TRBJ2-7|-
CASSPDTNSYEQYF
TGTGCCAGCAGCCCCGACACCAACTCCTACGAGCAGTACTTC
>-|TRBV10-3|TRBJ2-5|many
CAISVGQIQETQYF
TGTGCCATCAGTGTAGGACAAATTCAAGAGACCCAGTACTTC
>-|TRBV6-1|TRBJ1-1|once
CASRAGKNTEAFF
TGTGCCAGCAGAGCAGGGAAGAACACTGAAGCTTTCTTT
>TRBD1|TRBV12-3/TRBV12-4|TRBJ2-2|many
CASTVDRVDTGELFF
TGTGCCAGCACCGTGGACAGGGTAGACACCGGGGAGCTGTTTTTT
>TRBD2|TRBV4-1|TRBJ2-2|-
CASSQDAASGGFGELFF
TGCGCCAGCAGCCAAGATGCGGCTAGCGGGGGGTTCGGGGAGCTGTTTTTT
>TRBD1|TRBV6-1|TRBJ2-7|-
CASSAPGQGFEQYF
TGTGCCAGCAGTGCACCGGGACAGGGATTCGAGCAGTACTTC
>-|TRBV20-1|TRBJ1-1|-
CSARGAGATNTEAFF
TGCAGTGCTAGAGGGGCAGGAGCTACTAACACTGAAGCTTTCTTT
>-|TRBV19|TRBJ2-5|many
CASSPSQSQETQYF
TGTGCCAGTAGTCCGTCACAGAGCCAAGAGACCCAGTACTTC
>-|TRBV12-3/TRBV12-4|TRBJ2-2|many
CASGRHSGELFF
TGTGCCAGCGGCCGGCACTCCGGGGAGCTGTTTTTT
>-|TRBV5-4|TRBJ1-1|many
CASSLEIGRTEAFF
TGTGCCAGCAGCTTGGAGATAGGGCGAACTGAAGCTTTCTTT
>-|TRBV11-2|TRBJ1-1|-
CASSLEDSVHTEAFF
TGTGCCAGCAGCTTAGAGGACAGTGTGCACACTGAAGCTTTCTTT
>-|TRBV20-1|TRBJ2-5|many
CSAEIGDQETQYF
TGCAGTGCTGAGATCGGAGACCAGGAGACCCAGTACTTC
>-|TRBV4-1|TRBJ1-2|few
CASSQDQRGYGYTF
TGCGCCAGCAGCCAAGATCAACGGGGCTATGGCTACACCTTC
>TRBD2|TRBV27|TRBJ2-7|-
CASSTTAGRTKGEQYF
TGTGCCAGCTCAACCACAGCGGGGCGAACCAAGGGGGAGCAGTACTTC
>-|TRBV7-9|TRBJ2-4|many
CASSLGSQLAKNIQYF
TGTGCCAGCAGCTTAGGATCCCAGCTAGCCAAAAACATTCAGTACTTC
>-|TRBV14|TRBJ2-7|many
CASSQVYLPWVGTEETYEQYF
TGTGCCAGCAGCCAAGTATATCTTCCATGGGTGGGGACGGAGGAAACCTACGAGCAGTACTTC
>-|TRBV6-5|TRBJ1-2|many
CASRLLSSSGVYGYTF
TGTGCCAGCAGGCTACTCTCTTCATCGGGGGTATATGGCTACACCTTC
>-|TRBV6-1|TRBJ1-5|-
CASSRVAPGPQHF
TGTGCCAGCTCCCGGGTGGCCCCAGGGCCCCAGCATTTT
>-|TRBV12-3/TRBV12-4|TRBJ2-2|-
CASRSGSGELFF
TGTGCCAGCAGATCAGGGTCCGGGGAGCTGTTTTTT
>-|TRBV18|TRBJ2-7|many
CASSLLTRGPYEQYF
TGTGCCAGCTCACTTTTGACGCGGGGCCCCTACGAGCAGTACTTC
>TRBD1|TRBV28|TRBJ1-5|-
CASLATGGNQPQHF
TGTGCCAGCCTAGCGACAGGGGGGAATCAGCCCCAGCATTTT
>-|TRBV6-2/TRBV6-3|TRBJ1-5|-
CASTPRSTDNQPQHF
TGTGCCAGCACCCCGAGGAGTACAGATAATCAGCCCCAGCATTTT
>TRBD1|TRBV11-2|TRBJ2-2|-
CASSLDGTGVNTGELFF
TGTGCCAGCAGCTTAGACGGGACAGGGGTCAACACCGGGGAGCTGTTTTTT
>TRBD2|TRBV19|TRBJ2-7|-
CASTPTGQGGNSYEQYF
TGTGCCAGTACTCCAACCGGGCAGGGAGGGAACTCCTACGAGCAGTACTTC
>-|TRBV7-9|TRBJ2-7|many
CASSFVATSYEQYF
TGTGCCAGCAGCTTCGTTGCGACAAGCTACGAGCAGTACTTC
>-|TRBV29-1|TRBJ2-7|many
CSGHWSDEQYF
TGCAGCGGGCACTGGTCGGACGAGCAGTACTTC
>-|TRBV5-1|TRBJ2-7|many
CASSYDWGHYEQYF
TGCGCCAGCAGCTACGATTGGGGTCACTACGAGCAGTACTTC
>-|TRBV7-8|TRBJ2-5|-
CASSDPGRKGETQYF
TGTGCCAGCAGCGATCCGGGACGGAAAGGAGAGACCCAGTACTTC
>-|TRBV6-5|TRBJ1-2|many
CASSYPAGDGYTF
TGTGCCAGCAGTTACCCCGCAGGGGATGGCTACACCTTC
>-|TRBV5-5|TRBJ1-2|-
CASSLGRPNYGYTF
TGTGCCAGCAGCTTGGGGCGCCCAAACTATGGCTACACCTTC
>TRBD1|TRBV7-2|TRBJ2-5|many
CASRPTGGETQYF
TGTGCCAGCAGGCCTACAGGGGGGGAGACCCAGTACTTC
>-|TRBV4-2|TRBJ1-2|many
CASSQELQDLYGYTF
TGTGCCAGCAGCCAAGAACTGCAGGACCTCTATGGCTACACCTTC
>-|TRBV12-3/TRBV12-4|TRBJ2-7|many
CASSFGIRTYEQYF
TGTGCCAGCAGTTTCGGCATCCGGACCTACGAGCAGTACTTC
>-|TRBV6-2/TRBV6-3|TRBJ2-6|few
CATLGPFSGANVLTF
TGTGCCACTCTGGGGCCGTTCTCTGGGGCCAACGTCCTGACTTTC